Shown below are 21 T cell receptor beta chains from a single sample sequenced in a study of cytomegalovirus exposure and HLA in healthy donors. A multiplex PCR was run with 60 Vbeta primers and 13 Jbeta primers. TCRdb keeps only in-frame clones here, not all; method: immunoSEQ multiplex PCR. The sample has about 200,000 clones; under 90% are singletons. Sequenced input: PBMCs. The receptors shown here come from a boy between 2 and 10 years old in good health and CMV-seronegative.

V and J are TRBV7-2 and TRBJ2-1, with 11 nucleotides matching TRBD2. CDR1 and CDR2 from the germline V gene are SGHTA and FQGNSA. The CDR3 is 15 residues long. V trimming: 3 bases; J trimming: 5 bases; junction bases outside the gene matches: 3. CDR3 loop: CASSFSGGGNNEQFF. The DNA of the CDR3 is TGTGCCAGCAGCTTTAGCGGGGGGGGAAACAATGAGCAGTTCTTC.

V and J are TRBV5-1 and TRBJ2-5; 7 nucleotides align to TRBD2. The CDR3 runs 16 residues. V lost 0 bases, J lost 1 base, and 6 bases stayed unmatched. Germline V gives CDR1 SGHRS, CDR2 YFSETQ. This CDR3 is CASSLVPSGVQETQYF. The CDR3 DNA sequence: TGCGCCAGCAGCTTGGTCCCCAGCGGGGTCCAAGAGACCCAGTACTTC.

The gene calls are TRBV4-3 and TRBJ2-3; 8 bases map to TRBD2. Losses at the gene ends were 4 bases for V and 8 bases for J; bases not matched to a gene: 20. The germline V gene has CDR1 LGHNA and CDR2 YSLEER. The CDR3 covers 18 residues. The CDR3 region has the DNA TGCGCCAGCAGCCTCTACCGAAGCGGGACTAGGGGCTTGAGTACGCAGTATTTT. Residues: CASSLYRSGTRGLSTQYF.

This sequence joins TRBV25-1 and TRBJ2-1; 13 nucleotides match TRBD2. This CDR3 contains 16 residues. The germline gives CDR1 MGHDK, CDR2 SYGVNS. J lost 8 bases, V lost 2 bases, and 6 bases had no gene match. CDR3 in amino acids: CASSEGGTSGAYEQFF. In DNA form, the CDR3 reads TGTGCCAGCAGTGAAGGTGGGACTAGCGGGGCCTATGAGCAGTTCTTC.

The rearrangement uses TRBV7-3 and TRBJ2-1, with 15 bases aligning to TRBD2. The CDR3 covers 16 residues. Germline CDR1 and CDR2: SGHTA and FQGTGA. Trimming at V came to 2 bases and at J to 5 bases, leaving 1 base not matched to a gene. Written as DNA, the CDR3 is TGTGCCAGCAGCTTAGGGACTAGCGGGGGGCACAATGAGCAGTTCTTC. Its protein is CASSLGTSGGHNEQFF. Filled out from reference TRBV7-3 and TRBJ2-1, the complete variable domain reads GAGVSQTPSNKVTEKGKYVELRCDPISGHTALYWYRQSLGQGPEFLIYFQGTGAADDSGLPNDRFFAVRPEGSVSTLKIQRTERGDSAVYLCASSLGTSGGHNEQFFGPGTRLTVL.

The CDR3 nucleotides are TGTGCCAGCAGCCACGTGACAGATACGAACACTGAAGCTTTCTTT. This codes for CASSHVTDTNTEAFF. V usage is TRBV14 and J usage is TRBJ1-1; D is possibly TRBD1 (5 bases). Germline CDR1 reads SGHDN; CDR2 reads FVKESK. V was cut by 3 bases and J by 1 base, with 12 bases left in between. The CDR3 sequence is 15 residues long.

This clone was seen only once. CDR3 sequence reads: CASSSGGSNYGYTF. The CDR3 DNA sequence: TGCGCCAGCAGCTCAGGCGGGAGTAACTATGGCTACACCTTC. The chain has TRBV5-1 and TRBJ1-2, with D hard to call. Germline V lookup: CDR1 SGHRS, CDR2 YFSETQ. This CDR3 is built from 14 residues. Trimming pared 3 bases from V and 1 base from J, leaving 10 bases between. Based on the CDR3 plus reference TRBV5-1 and TRBJ1-2, the full variable domain is KAGVTQTPRYLIKTRGQQVTLSCSPISGHRSVSWYQQTPGQGLQFLFEYFSETQRNKGNFPGRFSGRQFSNSRSEMNVSTLELGDSALYLCASSSGGSNYGYTFGSGTRLTVV.

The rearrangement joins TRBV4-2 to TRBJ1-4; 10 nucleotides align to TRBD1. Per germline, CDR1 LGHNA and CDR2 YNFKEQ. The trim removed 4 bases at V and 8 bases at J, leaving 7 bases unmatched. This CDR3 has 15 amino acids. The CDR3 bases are TGTGCCAGCAGCCCTCAGGGGACAGGGGTGGAAAAACTGTTTTTT. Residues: CASSPQGTGVEKLFF.

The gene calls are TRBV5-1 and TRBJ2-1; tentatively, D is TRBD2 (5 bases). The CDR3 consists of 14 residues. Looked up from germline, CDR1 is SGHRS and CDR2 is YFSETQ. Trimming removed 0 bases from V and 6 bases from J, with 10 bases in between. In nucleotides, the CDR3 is TGCGCCAGCAGCTTGGTATCTAGCACCAATGAGCAGTTCTTC. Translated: CASSLVSSTNEQFF.

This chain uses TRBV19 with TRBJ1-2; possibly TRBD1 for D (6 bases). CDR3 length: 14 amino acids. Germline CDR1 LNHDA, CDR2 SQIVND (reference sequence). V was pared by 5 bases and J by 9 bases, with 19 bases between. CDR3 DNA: TGTGCCAGTAGTCACCTCTCCCAGGGGCGCAGCTACACCTTC. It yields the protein CASSHLSQGRSYTF.

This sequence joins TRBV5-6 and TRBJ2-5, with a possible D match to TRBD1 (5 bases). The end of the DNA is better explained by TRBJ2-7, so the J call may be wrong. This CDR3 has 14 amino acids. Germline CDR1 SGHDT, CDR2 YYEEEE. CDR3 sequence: CASSLSRVPHEQYF. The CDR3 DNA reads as TGTGCCAGCAGCTTGTCCAGGGTCCCCCACGAGCAGTACTTC.

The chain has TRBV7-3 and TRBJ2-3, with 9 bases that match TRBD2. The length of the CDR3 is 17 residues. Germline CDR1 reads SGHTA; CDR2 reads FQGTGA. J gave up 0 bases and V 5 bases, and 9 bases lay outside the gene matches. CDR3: CASSLRLAADSTDTQYF. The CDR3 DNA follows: TGTGCCAGCAGCCTCAGACTAGCGGCTGATAGCACAGATACGCAGTATTTT.

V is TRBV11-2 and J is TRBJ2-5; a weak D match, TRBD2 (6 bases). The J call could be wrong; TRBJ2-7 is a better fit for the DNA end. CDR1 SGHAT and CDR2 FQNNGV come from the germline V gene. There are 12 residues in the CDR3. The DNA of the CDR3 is TGTGCCAGCAGCTTCGGGAGCTACGAGCAGTACTTC. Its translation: CASSFGSYEQYF.

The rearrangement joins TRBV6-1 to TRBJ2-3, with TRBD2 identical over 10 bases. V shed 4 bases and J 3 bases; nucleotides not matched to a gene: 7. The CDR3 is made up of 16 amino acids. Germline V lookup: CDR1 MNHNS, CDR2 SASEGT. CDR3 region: CASSVLAGGATDTQYF. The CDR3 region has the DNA TGTGCCAGCAGTGTATTAGCGGGGGGAGCAACAGATACGCAGTATTTT.

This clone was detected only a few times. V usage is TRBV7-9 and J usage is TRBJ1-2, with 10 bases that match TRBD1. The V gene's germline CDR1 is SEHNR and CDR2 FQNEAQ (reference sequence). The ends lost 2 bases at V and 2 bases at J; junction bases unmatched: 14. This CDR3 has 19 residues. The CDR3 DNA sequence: TGTGCCAGCAGCTTAAAGGCCCGGGACAGGGGATTGGGGAACTATGGCTACACCTTC. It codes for CASSLKARDRGLGNYGYTF.

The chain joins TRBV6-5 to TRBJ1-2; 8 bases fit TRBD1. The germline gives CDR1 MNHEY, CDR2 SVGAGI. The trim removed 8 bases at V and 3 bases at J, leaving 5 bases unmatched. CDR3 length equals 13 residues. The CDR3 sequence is CASLNRGDYGYTF. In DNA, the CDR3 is TGTGCCAGCCTGAACAGGGGGGACTATGGCTACACCTTC.

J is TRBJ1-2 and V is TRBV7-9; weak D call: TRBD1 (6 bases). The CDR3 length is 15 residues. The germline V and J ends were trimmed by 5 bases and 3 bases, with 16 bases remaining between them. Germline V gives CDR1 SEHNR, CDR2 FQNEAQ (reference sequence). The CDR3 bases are TGTGCCAGCAGCGACACCCCGGACAGCCACTATGGCTACACCTTC. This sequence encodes CASSDTPDSHYGYTF. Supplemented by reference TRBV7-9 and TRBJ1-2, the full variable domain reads DTGVSQNPRHKITKRGQNVTFRCDPISEHNRLYWYRQTLGQGPEFLTYFQNEAQLEKSRLLSDRFSAERPKGSFSTLEIQRTEQGDSAMYLCASSDTPDSHYGYTFGSGTRLTVV.

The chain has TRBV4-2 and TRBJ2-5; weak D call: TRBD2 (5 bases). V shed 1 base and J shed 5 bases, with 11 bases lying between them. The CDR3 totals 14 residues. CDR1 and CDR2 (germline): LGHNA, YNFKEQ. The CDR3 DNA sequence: TGTGCCAGCAGCCAAGGATTAAGAGGGGAGACCCAGTACTTC. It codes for CASSQGLRGETQYF.

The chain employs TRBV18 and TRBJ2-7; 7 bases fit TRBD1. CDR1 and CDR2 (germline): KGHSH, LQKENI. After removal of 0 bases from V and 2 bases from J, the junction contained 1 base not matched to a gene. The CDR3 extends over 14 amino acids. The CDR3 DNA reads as TGTGCCAGCTCACCACCGACAGGGACCTACGAGCAGTACTTC. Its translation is CASSPPTGTYEQYF.

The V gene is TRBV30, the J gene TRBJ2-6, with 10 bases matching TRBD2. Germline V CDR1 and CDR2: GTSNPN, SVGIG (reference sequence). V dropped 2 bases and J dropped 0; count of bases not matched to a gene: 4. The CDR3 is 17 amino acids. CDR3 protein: CAWSPIAGGSGANVLTF. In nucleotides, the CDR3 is TGTGCCTGGAGTCCTATAGCGGGGGGCTCTGGGGCCAACGTCCTGACTTTC.

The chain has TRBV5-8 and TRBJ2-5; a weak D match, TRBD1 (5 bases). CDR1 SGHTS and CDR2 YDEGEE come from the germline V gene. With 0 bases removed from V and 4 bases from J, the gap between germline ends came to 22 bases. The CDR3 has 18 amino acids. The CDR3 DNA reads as TGTGCCAGCAGCTTGGAGGGCAGGGTGGTGGGAAAAGGAGAGACCCAGTACTTC. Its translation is CASSLEGRVVGKGETQYF.